Following are 11 T cell receptor beta chains from one sample sequenced in a study of CD8 T cells in Susac syndrome. An amount of RNA that ranged from roughly 0.5 to 1 ug was reverse transcribed with random hexamers. Via MiXCR, TCRdb re-called the immunoSEQ multiplex PCR reads, giving one row per CDR3 protein. The profile covers 85,000 to 120,000 distinct CDR3 sequences, with roughly 95% appearing a single time and around 0.41% taken by the ten largest. The sample was CD8+ T cells from PBMCs. The origin of the receptors is a human donor with Susac syndrome.

The V gene is TRBV2, the J gene TRBJ2-7; 7 nucleotides align to TRBD1. V dropped 6 bases and J dropped 2; count of bases not matched to a gene: 7. The germline CDR1 and CDR2 sequences are SNHLY and FYNNEI. This CDR3 spans 14 amino acids. The CDR3, as DNA: TGTGCCAGCAGCCCTGACAGGGCTACCTACGAGCAGTACTTC. Amino acid sequence: CASSPDRATYEQYF.

This sequence joins TRBV2 and TRBJ2-5, with D tentatively TRBD2 (6 bases). Looked up from germline, CDR1 is SNHLY and CDR2 is FYNNEI. With 7 bases removed from V and 5 bases from J, the gap between germline ends came to 14 bases. The CDR3 contains 13 residues. The CDR3 region has the DNA TGTGCCAGCACCGGGGGAGGTGGGGAGACCCAGTACTTC. Its translation is CASTGGGGETQYF.

A single count supports this clonotype. V gene TRBV7-9 combines with J gene TRBJ1-6; 9 bases fit TRBD1. With V trimmed by 3 bases and J by 8 bases, 2 bases remained unmatched. CDR1 and CDR2 from the germline V gene are SEHNR and FQNEAQ (reference sequence). This CDR3 is built from 14 residues. The CDR3 DNA reads as TGTGCCAGCAGCTTGACAGGGGGAGATTCACCCCTCCACTTT. Translation: CASSLTGGDSPLHF.

The V call is TRBV9, the J call TRBJ2-3, with D possibly being TRBD2 (6 bases). This CDR3 is 15 amino acids long. Trimming shortened V by 0 bases and J by 2 bases, and 10 bases separated the two germline ends. Germline V gives CDR1 SGDLS, CDR2 YYNGEE. CDR3 nucleotide sequence: TGTGCCAGCAGCGTAGAGTGGGGGGTCACAGATACGCAGTATTTT. It specifies CASSVEWGVTDTQYF.

The CDR3 protein is CSVAGGGETQYF. The CDR3 nucleotides read TGCAGCGTTGCGGGGGGGGGAGAGACCCAGTACTTC. This chain joins TRBV29-1 and TRBJ2-5; 8 bases line up with TRBD2. This CDR3 spans 12 amino acids. CDR1 and CDR2 from the germline V gene are SQVTM and ANQGSEA. V lost 4 bases to trimming and J lost 4 bases; unmatched junction nucleotides: 2.

V usage is TRBV20-1 and J usage is TRBJ2-7, with 9 bases aligning to TRBD1. Germline-derived CDR1 and CDR2 are DFQATT and SNEGSKA (reference sequence). The V gene end was trimmed by 3 bases and the J gene end by 2 bases; junction bases not matched to a gene: 8. The CDR3 consists of 15 residues. CDR3 residues: CSASDDRGVTYEQYF. CDR3 bases: TGCAGTGCTAGTGACGACAGGGGGGTTACCTACGAGCAGTACTTC.

This chain uses TRBV7-9 with TRBJ2-1; 7 bases match TRBD2. The CDR3 extends over 14 amino acids. The V segment lost 4 bases and the J segment 3 bases; nucleotides outside the gene matches: 3. The germline CDR1 and CDR2 sequences are SEHNR and FQNEAQ (reference sequence). In DNA form, the CDR3 reads TGTGCCAGCAGCTCCGGGGGGAACTACAATGAGCAGTTCTTC. Translated: CASSSGGNYNEQFF.

The genes are TRBV7-9 and TRBJ2-5; TRBD2 matches at 7 bases. Germline lookup yields CDR1 SEHNR and CDR2 FQNEAQ (reference sequence). After removal of 2 bases from V and 3 bases from J, the junction contained 6 bases not matched to a gene. CDR3 length equals 15 residues. The CDR3 coding sequence is TGTGCCAGCAGCTTAAGCACGGGGGGAGAAGAGACCCAGTACTTC. Amino acids: CASSLSTGGEETQYF.

The chain couples TRBV14 to TRBJ1-5; TRBD1 might be the D (6 bases). CDR3 length equals 13 residues. Trimming shortened V by 5 bases and J by 3 bases, and 8 bases separated the two germline ends. The germline V gene has CDR1 SGHDN and CDR2 FVKESK. The CDR3 reads CASSGGTNQPQHF. In DNA form, the CDR3 reads TGTGCCAGCAGCGGGGGCACCAATCAGCCCCAGCATTTT.

The V gene is TRBV9, the J gene TRBJ1-6; D is perhaps TRBD1 (5 bases). CDR3 length: 18 amino acids. V was pared by 1 base and J by 5 bases, with 19 bases between. Per the germline V gene, CDR1 is SGDLS and CDR2 is YYNGEE. CDR3 amino acids: CASSVNPDRGVDNSPLHF. The CDR3 DNA sequence: TGTGCCAGCAGCGTAAACCCCGACAGAGGGGTGGATAATTCACCCCTCCACTTT.

This chain connects TRBV5-4 to TRBJ1-2; no clear D gene. The germline V and J ends were trimmed by 0 bases and 7 bases, with 19 bases remaining between them. The CDR3 extends over 16 amino acids. Germline loops: CDR1 SGHNT, CDR2 YYREEE (reference sequence). The CDR3 loop reads CASSLAGDIITPGYTF. CDR3 sequence (DNA): TGTGCCAGCAGCTTGGCCGGTGACATAATAACCCCTGGCTACACCTTC.